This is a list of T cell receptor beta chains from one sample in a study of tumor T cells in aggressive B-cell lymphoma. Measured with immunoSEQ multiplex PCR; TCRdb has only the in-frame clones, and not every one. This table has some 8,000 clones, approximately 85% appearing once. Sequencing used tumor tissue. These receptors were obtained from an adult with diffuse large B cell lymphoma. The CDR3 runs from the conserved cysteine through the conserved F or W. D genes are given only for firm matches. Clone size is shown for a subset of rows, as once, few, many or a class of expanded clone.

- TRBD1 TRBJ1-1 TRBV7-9 CASSLVSGGNTEAFF TGTGCCAGCAGCTTAGTGTCAGGGGGCAATACTGAAGCTTTCTTT
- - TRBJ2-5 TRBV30 CAWSDPGLWETQYF TGTGCCTGGAGCGACCCAGGGTTGTGGGAGACCCAGTACTTC
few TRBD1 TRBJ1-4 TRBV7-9 CASSSGQGARGEKLFF TGTGCCAGCAGCTCTGGACAGGGGGCTCGGGGTGAAAAACTGTTTTTT
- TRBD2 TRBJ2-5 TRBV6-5 CASSYSGGGETQYF TGTGCCAGCAGTTACTCCGGGGGAGGGGAGACCCAGTACTTC
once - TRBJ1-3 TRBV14 CASSQDTSLLGSSGNTIYF TGTGCCAGCAGCCAAGATACCTCGCTCCTCGGGAGCTCTGGAAACACCATATATTTT
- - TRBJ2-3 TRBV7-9 CASSFPMRTADTDTQYF TGTGCCAGCAGCTTTCCCATGCGGACAGCCGACACAGATACGCAGTATTTT
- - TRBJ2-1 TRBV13 CASSSNEQFF TGTGCCAGCAGCTCAAATGAGCAGTTCTTC
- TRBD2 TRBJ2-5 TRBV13 CASSSRLAETGETQYF TGTGCCAGCAGCTCGAGACTAGCGGAGACGGGGGAGACCCAGTACTTC
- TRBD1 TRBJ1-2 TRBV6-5 CASSPGTGPYGYTF TGTGCCAGCAGCCCCGGGACAGGACCCTATGGCTACACCTTC
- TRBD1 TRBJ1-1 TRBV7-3 CASSARQGLNTEAFF TGTGCCAGCAGCGCGAGACAGGGCCTGAACACTGAAGCTTTCTTT
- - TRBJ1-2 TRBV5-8 CASSFGATFGGKWGGYTF TGTGCCAGCAGCTTTGGAGCAACCTTCGGGGGGAAATGGGGTGGCTACACCTTC
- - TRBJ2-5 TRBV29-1 CSALEGEETQYF TGCAGCGCCTTAGAGGGAGAGGAGACCCAGTACTTC
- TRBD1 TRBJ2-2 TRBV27 CASRGQEYTGELFF TGTGCCAGCAGAGGACAGGAGTACACCGGGGAGCTGTTTTTT
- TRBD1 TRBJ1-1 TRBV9 CASSVGDRARNTEAFF TGTGCCAGCAGCGTAGGTGACAGGGCCAGGAACACTGAAGCTTTCTTT
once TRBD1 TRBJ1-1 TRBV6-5 CASSYDRGTLNTEAFF TGTGCCAGCAGTTACGACAGGGGAACCTTAAACACTGAAGCTTTCTTT
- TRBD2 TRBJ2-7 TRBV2 CASRRLAGAFDEQYF TGTGCCAGCAGGAGACTAGCGGGAGCCTTCGACGAGCAGTACTTC
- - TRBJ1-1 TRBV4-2 CASSSMTEAFF TGTGCCAGCAGCTCAATGACTGAAGCTTTCTTT
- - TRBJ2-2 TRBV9 CASGPFTGELFF TGTGCCAGCGGCCCATTCACCGGGGAGCTGTTTTTT
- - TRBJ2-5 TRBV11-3 CASSLNRQETQYF TGTGCCAGCAGCTTAAACAGACAAGAGACCCAGTACTTC
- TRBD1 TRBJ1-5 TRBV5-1 CASRPETGDFQPQHF TGCGCCAGCAGGCCGGAGACAGGGGATTTTCAGCCCCAGCATTTT
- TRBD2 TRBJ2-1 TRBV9 CASSVSGSEDNEQFF TGTGCCAGCAGCGTCAGCGGGAGTGAGGACAATGAGCAGTTCTTC
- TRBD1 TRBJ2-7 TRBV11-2 CASSLVRGPSYEQYF TGTGCCAGCAGCTTGGTAAGGGGGCCGTCCTACGAGCAGTACTTC
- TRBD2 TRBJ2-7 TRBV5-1 CASSLSGVYEQYF TGCGCCAGCAGCTTGAGCGGGGTCTACGAGCAGTACTTC
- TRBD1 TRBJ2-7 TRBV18 CASSLGTGDEQYF TGTGCCAGCTCGCTCGGGACAGGGGACGAGCAGTACTTC
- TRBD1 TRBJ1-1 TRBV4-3 CASSQDKQGAYSEAFF TGCGCCAGCAGCCAAGATAAGCAGGGGGCGTATTCCGAAGCTTTCTTT
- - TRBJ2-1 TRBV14 CASSQDPTAHNEQFF TGTGCCAGCAGCCAAGACCCGACAGCTCACAATGAGCAGTTCTTC
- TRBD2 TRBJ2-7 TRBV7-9 CASSASGRVHEQYF TGTGCCAGCAGCGCTAGCGGGAGGGTCCACGAGCAGTACTTC
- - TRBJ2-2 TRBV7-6 CASSPRGVQLRPGELFF TGTGCTAGCAGCCCACGCGGCGTTCAACTCCGCCCGGGGGAGCTGTTTTTT
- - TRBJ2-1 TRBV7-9 CASSSGRGRNYNEQFF TGTGCCAGCAGCTCAGGAAGGGGTCGGAATTACAATGAGCAGTTCTTC
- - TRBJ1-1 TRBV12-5 CASGLQVNTEAFF TGTGCTAGTGGTTTGCAGGTGAACACTGAAGCTTTCTTT
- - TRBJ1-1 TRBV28 CASSFQGDYTEAFF TGTGCCAGCAGTTTTCAGGGCGACTACACTGAAGCTTTCTTT
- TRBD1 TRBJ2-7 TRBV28 CASSEQGAFSYEQYF TGTGCCAGCAGTGAACAGGGGGCTTTCTCCTACGAGCAGTACTTC
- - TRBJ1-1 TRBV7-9 CASGSGRGINTEAFF TGTGCCAGTGGGTCCGGGAGGGGCATAAACACTGAAGCTTTCTTT
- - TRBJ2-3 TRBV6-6 CASSRGYTDTQYF TGTGCCAGCAGTCGGGGGTACACAGATACGCAGTATTTT
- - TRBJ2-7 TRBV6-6 CASSGGSYEQYF TGTGCCAGCAGCGGGGGATCCTACGAGCAGTACTTC
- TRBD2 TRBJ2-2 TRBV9 CASSGGTTNTGELFF TGTGCCAGCAGCGGCGGGACTACAAACACCGGGGAGCTGTTTTTT
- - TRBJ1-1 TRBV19 CASRTGLNTEAFF TGTGCCAGTAGGACAGGACTGAACACTGAAGCTTTCTTT